This T cell receptor (beta chain) was captured in a study of cytomegalovirus exposure and HLA in healthy donors. CDR3 size: 13 residues. V lost 5 bases, J lost 2 bases, and 8 bases lay in between. Germline V lookup: CDR1 SGHTA, CDR2 FQGNSA. The PCR was carried out with 60 Vbeta primers and 13 Jbeta primers. Assay: immunoSEQ multiplex PCR; the TCRdb copy retains only in-frame clones and omits some. The data hold approximately 140,000 clones, with 81% observed a single time. The chain couples TRBV7-2 to TRBJ2-3, with D perhaps matching TRBD1 (6 bases). The TCR comes from a man between 18 and 29 years old in good health and CMV-seronegative. Sequencing input: PBMCs. CDR3 DNA: TGTGCCAGCAGCGGGGGCCTCACAGATACGCAGTATTTT. It is translated as CASSGGLTDTQYF. Supplemented by reference TRBV7-2 and TRBJ2-3, the full variable domain reads GAGVSQSPSNKVTEKGKDVELRCDPISGHTALYWYRQSLGQGLEFLIYFQGNSAPDKSGLPSDRFSAERTGGSVSTLTIQRTQQEDSAVYLCASSGGLTDTQYFGPGTRLTVL.